These T cell receptor beta chains were read from a single sample in a study of blood T cells in healthy people across ages. MiXCR was run by TCRdb on the 5' RACE reads, yielding one entry per CDR3 protein. The table includes 650,000 to 1,000,000 distinct CDR3 sequences, around half detected once. Sequencing was carried out using blood. The origin of the receptors is a man older than 75 in good health. Both conserved end residues are part of each CDR3. D genes are given only for firm matches. Part of the rows lack a size; the others show once, few, many or a class for expanded clones.

>-|TRBJ2-2|TRBD2|TRBV12-3/TRBV12-4
TGTGCCAGCAGTTTTCGCGGGAGTGACACCGGGGAGCTGTTTTTT
CASSFRGSDTGELFF
>-|TRBJ2-7|TRBD1|TRBV29-1
TGCAGCGTCTCCAACCCGGGACAGGTCTACGAGCAGTACTTC
CSVSNPGQVYEQYF
>-|TRBJ2-3|TRBD1|TRBV20-1
TGCAGTGCTAGAGATTTAGGGACAGGGCCCCCAGATACGCAGTATTTT
CSARDLGTGPPDTQYF
>-|TRBJ2-1|-|TRBV10-3
TGTGCCATCAGTGCTGGCGGCCTAACTGATGAGCAGTTCTTC
CAISAGGLTDEQFF
>-|TRBJ2-4|-|TRBV7-8
TGTGCCAGCAGCATGAATAACGGGACTGCCAAAAACATTCAGTACTTC
CASSMNNGTAKNIQYF
>few|TRBJ2-5|-|TRBV27
TGTGCCAGCAGGCCCAGCAGGGGGGTCCGACGAGAGACCCAGTACTTC
CASRPSRGVRRETQYF
>few|TRBJ2-1|TRBD2|TRBV6-1
TGTGCCAGCAGCCCTGCTGGACTAGCGGGAACCAATGAGCAGTTCTTC
CASSPAGLAGTNEQFF
>-|TRBJ2-1|-|TRBV5-1
TGCGCCAGTAAGGATGTGAATGAGCAGTTCTTC
CASKDVNEQFF
>many|TRBJ2-7|-|TRBV5-1
TGCGCCAGCAGCTTGGATGGGGGACCGGGCGAGCAGTACTTC
CASSLDGGPGEQYF
>-|TRBJ2-7|TRBD1|TRBV10-3
TGTGCCATCAGTGAGTCCAGTGGGACAGGGACCTACGAGCAGTACTTC
CAISESSGTGTYEQYF
>few|TRBJ2-5|-|TRBV7-2
TGTGCCAGCAGCTTAGGGTTTGGGAAACAAGAGACCCAGTACTTC
CASSLGFGKQETQYF
>few|TRBJ1-2|-|TRBV20-1
TGCAGTGCTAGAGATTTGAGGGGACCGTCAGTCCGCTACACCTTC
CSARDLRGPSVRYTF
>-|TRBJ2-7|TRBD2|TRBV4-3
TGCGTCAGCAGCCAAACAGGGACTAGCGGGAGTACCAACGAGCAGTACTTC
CVSSQTGTSGSTNEQYF
>-|TRBJ1-5|TRBD1|TRBV29-1
TGCAGCGTTAGACAGGGCGGAATCAATCAGCCCCAGCATTTT
CSVRQGGINQPQHF
>-|TRBJ2-3|-|TRBV3-1
TGTGCCAGCACCGGAAGGGTTAGTTTCGTGGATACGCAGTATTTT
CASTGRVSFVDTQYF
>few|TRBJ1-6|-|TRBV27
TGTGCCAGCAGTCCAACCACCCCGGGGGTTTCACCCCTCCACTTT
CASSPTTPGVSPLHF
>-|TRBJ1-2|TRBD1|TRBV11-2
TGTGCCAGCAGCTTACGGACAGGCAGCTATGGCTACACCTTC
CASSLRTGSYGYTF
>few|TRBJ2-1|TRBD2|TRBV3-1
TGTGCCAGCAGCTCCCAGCGGGAGGGCTACAATGAGCAGTTCTTC
CASSSQREGYNEQFF
>-|TRBJ2-7|-|TRBV4-3
TGCGCCAGCAGTGTCGGTGAGGGCGCCACCTACGAGCAGTACTTC
CASSVGEGATYEQYF
>-|TRBJ1-1|-|TRBV5-1
TGCGCCAGCAGCTTGGGGACAGAGACGAACACTGAAGCTTTCTTT
CASSLGTETNTEAFF
>-|TRBJ2-7|-|TRBV7-8
TGTGCCAGCAGCACCCACGGCAGGAGCTCCTACGAGCAGTACTTC
CASSTHGRSSYEQYF
>few|TRBJ2-4|-|TRBV3-1
TGTGCCAGCAGCCAAGCAAAGGGGCTGATAAACATTCAGTACTTC
CASSQAKGLINIQYF
>-|TRBJ2-1|-|TRBV10-3
TGTGCCATCGGCCCAGCGAGCACCTTAAGCTACAATGAGCAGTTCTTC
CAIGPASTLSYNEQFF
>few|TRBJ1-1|-|TRBV5-1
TGCGCCAGCAGCTTCAAACAGGCCCCTGGTGGCACTGAAGCTTTCTTT
CASSFKQAPGGTEAFF
>-|TRBJ2-1|-|TRBV29-1
TGCAGCACGACAGTGACTTCCTACAATGAGCAGTTCTTC
CSTTVTSYNEQFF
>-|TRBJ2-7|TRBD2|TRBV12-3/TRBV12-4
TGTGCCAGCAGTACTGGGTCTAGCGGGAGGAACGAGCAGTACTTC
CASSTGSSGRNEQYF
>-|TRBJ2-3|TRBD1|TRBV5-4
TGTGCCAGCAGGCAACAGGGGGCGGGGGATACGCAGTATTTT
CASRQQGAGDTQYF
>-|TRBJ1-1|TRBD1|TRBV20-1
TGCAGTGCTAGCGAAGACAGGGAAAACACTGAAGCTTTCTTT
CSASEDRENTEAFF
>-|TRBJ2-7|-|TRBV27
TGTGCCAGCAGTTTAAGGGTGGTGGACGAGCAGTACTTC
CASSLRVVDEQYF
>-|TRBJ1-5|TRBD1|TRBV20-1
TGCAGTGCTAGTATTGGACAGGTCAATCAGCCCCAGCATTTT
CSASIGQVNQPQHF
>-|TRBJ2-5|TRBD1|TRBV5-1
TGCGCCAGCAGGGCTGAACAGGGGGCAGAGACCCAGTACTTC
CASRAEQGAETQYF
>-|TRBJ2-1|TRBD2|TRBV7-9
TGTGCCAGCAGCGGACAACTAGCGGGGGGGGACAATGAGCAGTTCTTC
CASSGQLAGGDNEQFF
>-|TRBJ2-5|-|TRBV7-9
TGTGCCAGCATCAGGGGTCTGGGAGAGACCCAGTACTTC
CASIRGLGETQYF
>-|TRBJ2-7|-|TRBV4-1
TGCGCCAGCAGCCAAGACCAACAGCGATCCTACGAGCAGTACTTC
CASSQDQQRSYEQYF
>-|TRBJ1-1|-|TRBV11-3
TGTGCCAGCAGCCCACCTAAGCGAGACGGAGAGGACACTGAAGCTTTCTTT
CASSPPKRDGEDTEAFF
>few|TRBJ2-7|-|TRBV5-1
TGCGCCAGCAGCTCTACCGGACAGTACGAGCAGTACTTC
CASSSTGQYEQYF
>-|TRBJ1-1|TRBD1|TRBV30
TGTGCCTGGAGTGTAGGGACAGGGTTTATGAACACTGAAGCTTTCTTT
CAWSVGTGFMNTEAFF
>-|TRBJ1-5|-|TRBV2
TGTGCCAGCAGTCCCACCCCTTTGGGTAGCAATCAGCCCCAGCATTTT
CASSPTPLGSNQPQHF
>few|TRBJ2-7|-|TRBV20-1
TGCAGTGCTTCCAAACCGATTGACGAGCAGTACTTC
CSASKPIDEQYF
>-|TRBJ2-7|-|TRBV12-3/TRBV12-4
TGTGCCAGCAGCGAGCAGTACTTC
CASSEQYF
>-|TRBJ1-6|-|TRBV27
TGTGCCAGCGGTATGGGGTACGGGACCGCGGAGGGGGTCGGTAATTCACCCCTCCACTTT
CASGMGYGTAEGVGNSPLHF
>-|TRBJ2-4|TRBD1|TRBV25-1
TGTGCCAGCAGTGTGGGACAGTCCCGCAACATTCAGTACTTC
CASSVGQSRNIQYF
>-|TRBJ2-3|-|TRBV5-5
TGTGCCAGCAGCTTTGACAGCAGCACAGATACGCAGTATTTT
CASSFDSSTDTQYF
>few|TRBJ1-1|-|TRBV29-1
TGCAGCGGACGACTGAACATGAACACTGAAGCTTTCTTT
CSGRLNMNTEAFF
>few|TRBJ1-2|TRBD1|TRBV7-2
TGTGCCAGCAGCTTATTCCCTCCAGGGGGCTCGGTCTATGGCTACACCTTC
CASSLFPPGGSVYGYTF
>-|TRBJ2-1|-|TRBV5-6
TGTGCCAGCAGCCTCGGCTTGGAGCCCTACAATGAGCAGTTCTTC
CASSLGLEPYNEQFF
>few|TRBJ2-3|-|TRBV5-8
TGTGCCAGCAGCTTGGACCTACATACGCAGTATTTT
CASSLDLHTQYF
>few|TRBJ1-2|-|TRBV20-1
TGCAGTGCTAGAGATATCGGGGAACCTTATGGCTACACCTTC
CSARDIGEPYGYTF
>once|TRBJ1-4|-|TRBV2
TGTGCCAGCATGGGGGGTGAAAAACTGTTTTTT
CASMGGEKLFF
>-|TRBJ1-1|-|TRBV20-1
TGCAGTGCTAGCCCTTTCGGCACTGAAGCTTTCTTT
CSASPFGTEAFF